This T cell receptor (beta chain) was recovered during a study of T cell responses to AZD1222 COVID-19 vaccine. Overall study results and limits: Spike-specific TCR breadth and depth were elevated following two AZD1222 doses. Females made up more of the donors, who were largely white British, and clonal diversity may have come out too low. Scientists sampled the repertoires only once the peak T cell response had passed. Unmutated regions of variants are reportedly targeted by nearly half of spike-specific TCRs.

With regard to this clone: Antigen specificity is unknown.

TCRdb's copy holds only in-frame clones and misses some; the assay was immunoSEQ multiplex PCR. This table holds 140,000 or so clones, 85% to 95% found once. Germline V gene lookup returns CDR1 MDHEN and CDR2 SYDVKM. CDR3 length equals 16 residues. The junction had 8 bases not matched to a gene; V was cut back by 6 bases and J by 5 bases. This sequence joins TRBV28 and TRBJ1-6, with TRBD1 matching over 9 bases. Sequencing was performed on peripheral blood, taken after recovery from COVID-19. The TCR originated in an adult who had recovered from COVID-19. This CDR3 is CASSLMDRGHNSPLHF. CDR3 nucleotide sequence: TGTGCCAGCAGCCTGATGGACAGGGGTCATAATTCACCCCTCCACTTT.